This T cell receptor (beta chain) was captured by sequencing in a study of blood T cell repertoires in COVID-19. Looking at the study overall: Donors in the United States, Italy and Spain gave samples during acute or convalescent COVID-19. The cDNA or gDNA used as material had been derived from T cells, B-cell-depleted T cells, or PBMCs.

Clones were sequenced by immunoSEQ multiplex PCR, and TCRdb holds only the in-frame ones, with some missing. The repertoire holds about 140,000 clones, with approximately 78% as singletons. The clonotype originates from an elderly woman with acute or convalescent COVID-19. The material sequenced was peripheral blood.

Here the CDR3 DNA reads TGCGCCAGTGCGTCCGGTGGCACTGAAGCTTTCTTT. Its translation: CASASGGTEAFF. This chain links TRBV5-1 with TRBJ1-1; D gene uncertain. The CDR3 is 12 amino acids. In germline, CDR1 is SGHRS, CDR2 YFSETQ. V was cut by 8 bases and J by 4 bases, with 12 bases left in between. The full variable domain, completed using reference TRBV5-1 and TRBJ1-1, is KAGVTQTPRYLIKTRGQQVTLSCSPISGHRSVSWYQQTPGQGLQFLFEYFSETQRNKGNFPGRFSGRQFSNSRSEMNVSTLELGDSALYLCASASGGTEAFFGQGTRLTVV.